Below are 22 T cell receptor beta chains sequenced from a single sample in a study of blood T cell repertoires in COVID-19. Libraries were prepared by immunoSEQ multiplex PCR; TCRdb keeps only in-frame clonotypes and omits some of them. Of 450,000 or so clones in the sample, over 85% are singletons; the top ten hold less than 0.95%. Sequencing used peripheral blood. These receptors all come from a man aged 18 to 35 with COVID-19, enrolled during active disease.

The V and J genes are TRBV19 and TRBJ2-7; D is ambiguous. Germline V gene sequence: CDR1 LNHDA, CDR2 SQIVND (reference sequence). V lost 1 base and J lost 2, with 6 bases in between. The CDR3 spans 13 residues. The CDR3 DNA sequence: TGTGCCAGTAGTATAGCGTCAGCCTACGAGCAGTACTTC. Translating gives CASSIASAYEQYF.

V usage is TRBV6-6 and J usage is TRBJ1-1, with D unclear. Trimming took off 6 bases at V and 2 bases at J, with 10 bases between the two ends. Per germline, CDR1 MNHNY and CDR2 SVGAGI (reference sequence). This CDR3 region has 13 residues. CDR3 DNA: TGTGCCAGCAGAGCTCACCTAAACACTGAAGCTTTCTTT. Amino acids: CASRAHLNTEAFF.

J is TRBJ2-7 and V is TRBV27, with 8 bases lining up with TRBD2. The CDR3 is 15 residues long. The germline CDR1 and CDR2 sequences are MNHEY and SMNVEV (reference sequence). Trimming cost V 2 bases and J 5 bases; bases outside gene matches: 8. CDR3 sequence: CASSLGLSGIHEQYF. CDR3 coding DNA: TGTGCCAGCAGTTTAGGCCTTAGCGGGATCCACGAGCAGTACTTC.

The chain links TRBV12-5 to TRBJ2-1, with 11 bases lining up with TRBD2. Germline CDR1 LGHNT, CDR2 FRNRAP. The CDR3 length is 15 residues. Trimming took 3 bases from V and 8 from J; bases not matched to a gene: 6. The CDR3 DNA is TGTGCTAGTGGTTTTAGCGGGGGGGCCATCGATGAGCAGTTCTTC. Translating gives CASGFSGGAIDEQFF.

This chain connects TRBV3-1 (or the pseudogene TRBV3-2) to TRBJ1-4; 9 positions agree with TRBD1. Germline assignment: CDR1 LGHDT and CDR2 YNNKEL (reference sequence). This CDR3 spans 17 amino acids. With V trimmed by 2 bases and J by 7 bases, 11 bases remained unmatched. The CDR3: CASSQNIPTGGREKLFF. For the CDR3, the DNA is TGTGCCAGCAGCCAAAACATCCCAACAGGGGGCCGTGAAAAACTGTTTTTT.

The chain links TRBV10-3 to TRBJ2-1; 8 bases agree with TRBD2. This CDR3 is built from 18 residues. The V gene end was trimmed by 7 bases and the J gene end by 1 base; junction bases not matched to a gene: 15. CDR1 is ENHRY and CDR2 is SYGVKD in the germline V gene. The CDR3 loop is CAITARGGGPSSYNEQFF. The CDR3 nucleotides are TGTGCCATCACCGCGAGAGGCGGGGGGCCTTCGTCCTACAATGAGCAGTTCTTC.

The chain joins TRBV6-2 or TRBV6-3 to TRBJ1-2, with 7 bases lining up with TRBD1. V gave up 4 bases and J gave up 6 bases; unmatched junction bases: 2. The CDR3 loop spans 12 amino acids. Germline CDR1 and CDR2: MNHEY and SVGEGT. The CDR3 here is CASSSDRDGYTF. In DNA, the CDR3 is TGTGCCAGCAGTTCCGACAGGGATGGCTACACCTTC.

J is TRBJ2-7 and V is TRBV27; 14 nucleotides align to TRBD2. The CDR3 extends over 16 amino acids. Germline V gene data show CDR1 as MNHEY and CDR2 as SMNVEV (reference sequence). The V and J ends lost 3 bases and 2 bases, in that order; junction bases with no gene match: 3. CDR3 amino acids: CASSFGTSGGPYEQYF. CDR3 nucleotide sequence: TGTGCCAGCAGTTTCGGGACTAGCGGGGGCCCCTACGAGCAGTACTTC.

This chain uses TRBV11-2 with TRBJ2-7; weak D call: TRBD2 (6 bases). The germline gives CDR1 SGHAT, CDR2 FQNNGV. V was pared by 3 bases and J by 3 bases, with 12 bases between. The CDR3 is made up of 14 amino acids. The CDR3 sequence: CASSFTAGNYEQYF. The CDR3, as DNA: TGTGCCAGCAGCTTCACGGCGGGAAACTACGAGCAGTACTTC.

CDR3 in amino acids: CASSEVGEAPLHF. Here the CDR3 DNA reads TGTGCCAGCAGTGAAGTTGGGGAGGCACCCCTCCACTTT. The chain is built from TRBV6-1 and TRBJ1-6, with D uncertain. Germline lookup yields CDR1 MNHNS and CDR2 SASEGT. The CDR3 is made up of 13 amino acids. The V end was cut by 1 base, the J end by 11 bases, with 9 bases between.

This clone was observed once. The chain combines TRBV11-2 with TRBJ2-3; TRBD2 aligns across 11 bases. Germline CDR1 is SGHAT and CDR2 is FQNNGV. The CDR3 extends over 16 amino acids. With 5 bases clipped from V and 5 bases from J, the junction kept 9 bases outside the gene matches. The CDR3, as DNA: TGTGCCAGCAGCCCTGGCAGACTAGCGGGGCTAGATACGCAGTATTTT. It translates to CASSPGRLAGLDTQYF.

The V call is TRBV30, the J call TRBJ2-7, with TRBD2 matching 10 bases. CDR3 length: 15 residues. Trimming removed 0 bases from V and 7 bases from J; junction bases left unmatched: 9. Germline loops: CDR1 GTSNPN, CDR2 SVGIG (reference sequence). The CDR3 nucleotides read TGTGCCTGGAGTGTCACCCTAGCGGGAGATGGAGAGCAGTACTTC. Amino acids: CAWSVTLAGDGEQYF.

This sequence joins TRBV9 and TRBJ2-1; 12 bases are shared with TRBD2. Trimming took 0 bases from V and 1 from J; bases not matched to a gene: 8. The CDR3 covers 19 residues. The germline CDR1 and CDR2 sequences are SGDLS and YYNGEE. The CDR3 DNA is TGTGCCAGCAGCGTAGATCAGACTAGCGGGAGTAGGTCCTACAATGAGCAGTTCTTC. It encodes CASSVDQTSGSRSYNEQFF.

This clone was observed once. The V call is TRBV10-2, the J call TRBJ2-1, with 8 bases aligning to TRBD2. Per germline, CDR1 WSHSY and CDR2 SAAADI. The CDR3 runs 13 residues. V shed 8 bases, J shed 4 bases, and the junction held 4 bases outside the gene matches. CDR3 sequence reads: CASGGGGYNEQFF. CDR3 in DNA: TGCGCCAGCGGAGGCGGGGGGTACAATGAGCAGTTCTTC.

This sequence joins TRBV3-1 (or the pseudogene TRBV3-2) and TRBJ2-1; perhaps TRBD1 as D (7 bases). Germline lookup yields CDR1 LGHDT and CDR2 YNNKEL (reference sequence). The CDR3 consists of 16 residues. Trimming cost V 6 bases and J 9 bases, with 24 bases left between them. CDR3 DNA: TGTGCCAGCAGTAGACGGGGGACAGACAGAGGTAGTGAGCAGTTCTTC. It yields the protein CASSRRGTDRGSEQFF.

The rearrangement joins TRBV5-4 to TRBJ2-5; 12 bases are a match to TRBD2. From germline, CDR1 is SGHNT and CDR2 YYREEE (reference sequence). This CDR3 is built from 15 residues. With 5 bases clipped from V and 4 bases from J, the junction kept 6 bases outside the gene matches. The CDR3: CASSPSGRAGETQYF. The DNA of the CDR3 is TGTGCCAGCAGTCCTAGCGGGAGGGCCGGAGAGACCCAGTACTTC.

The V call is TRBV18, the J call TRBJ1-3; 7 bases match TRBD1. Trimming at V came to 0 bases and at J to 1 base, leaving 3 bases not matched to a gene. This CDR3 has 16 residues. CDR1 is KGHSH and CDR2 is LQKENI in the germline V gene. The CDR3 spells CASSPPTGLSGNTIYF. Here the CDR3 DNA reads TGTGCCAGCTCACCACCGACAGGGTTGTCTGGAAACACCATATATTTT.

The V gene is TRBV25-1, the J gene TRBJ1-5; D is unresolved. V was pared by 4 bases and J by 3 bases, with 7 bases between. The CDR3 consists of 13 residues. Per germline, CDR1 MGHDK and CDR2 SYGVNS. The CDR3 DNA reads TGTGCCAGCAGTGGGCAGGTCAATCAGCCCCAGCATTTT. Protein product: CASSGQVNQPQHF.

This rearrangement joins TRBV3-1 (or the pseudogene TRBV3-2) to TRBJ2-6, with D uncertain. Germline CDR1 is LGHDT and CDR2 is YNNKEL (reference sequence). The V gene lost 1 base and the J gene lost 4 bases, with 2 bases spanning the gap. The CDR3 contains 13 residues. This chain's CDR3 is CASSQAGANVLTF. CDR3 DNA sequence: TGTGCCAGCAGCCAAGCAGGGGCCAACGTCCTGACTTTC.

In DNA, the CDR3 is TGCAGCGTAGTGGGACAGTTCTCCTACGAGCAGTACTTC. Translating it yields CSVVGQFSYEQYF. V and J are TRBV29-1 and TRBJ2-7, with TRBD1 matching over 7 bases. This CDR3 spans 13 amino acids. With V trimmed by 6 bases and J by 0 bases, 5 bases remained unmatched. Germline CDR1 SQVTM, CDR2 ANQGSEA.

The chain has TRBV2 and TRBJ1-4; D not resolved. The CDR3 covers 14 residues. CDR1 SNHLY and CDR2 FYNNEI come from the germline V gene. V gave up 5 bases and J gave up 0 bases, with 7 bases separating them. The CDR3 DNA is TGTGCCAGCAGTAGTAGTGCAACTAATGAAAAACTGTTTTTT. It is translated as CASSSSATNEKLFF.

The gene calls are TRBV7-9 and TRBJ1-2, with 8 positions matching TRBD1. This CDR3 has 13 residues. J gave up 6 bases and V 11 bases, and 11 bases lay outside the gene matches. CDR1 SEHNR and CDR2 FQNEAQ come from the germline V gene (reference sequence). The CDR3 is CAYPGQALDGYTF. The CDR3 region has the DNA TGTGCCTACCCGGGACAGGCCTTAGATGGCTACACCTTC. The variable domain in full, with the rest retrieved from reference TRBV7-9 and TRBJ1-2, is DTGVSQNPRHKITKRGQNVTFRCDPISEHNRLYWYRQTLGQGPEFLTYFQNEAQLEKSRLLSDRFSAERPKGSFSTLEIQRTEQGDSAMYLCAYPGQALDGYTFGSGTRLTVV.